One sample yielded the 27 T cell receptor beta chains listed below, sequenced in a study of blood T cell repertoires in COVID-19. The table came from immunoSEQ multiplex PCR; TCRdb's copy has only in-frame clones and leaves some out. Among 240,000 or so clones listed, roughly 81% were seen once. The source material was peripheral blood. These receptor sequences come from a woman older than 75 with COVID-19, enrolled during active disease.

CDR3 nucleotides: TGTGCCACCAGCAGAGATCCCAAGGGGGCCCTATTGGTCTACGAGCAGTACTTC. The encoded protein is CATSRDPKGALLVYEQYF. The V and J genes are TRBV15 and TRBJ2-7; 7 nucleotides match TRBD1. Germline V gives CDR1 LNHNV, CDR2 YYDKDF (reference sequence). This CDR3 has 18 amino acids. The V and J ends lost 0 bases and 3 bases, in that order; junction bases with no gene match: 14.

V is TRBV18 and J is TRBJ1-1; TRBD1 matches 9 bases. Trimming removed 1 base from V and 5 bases from J; junction bases left unmatched: 11. Germline V CDR1 and CDR2: KGHSH, LQKENI. This CDR3 comprises 17 residues. CDR3 loop: CASSPQKTGGKGTEAFF. DNA for the CDR3: TGTGCCAGCTCACCACAAAAGACAGGGGGTAAAGGGACTGAAGCTTTCTTT.

The chain recombines TRBV6-5 with TRBJ1-3; a weak D match, TRBD1 (6 bases). Trimming removed 2 bases at V and 0 bases at J, with 11 bases between. Germline CDR1 and CDR2: MNHEY and SVGAGI. The CDR3 has 16 amino acids. The CDR3 loop is CASSYGDRHSGNTIYF. The CDR3 DNA sequence: TGTGCCAGCAGTTACGGAGACAGGCACTCTGGAAACACCATATATTTT.

The chain links TRBV28 to TRBJ2-5; 9 positions match TRBD1. The V gene end was trimmed by 5 bases and the J gene end by 5 bases; junction bases not matched to a gene: 9. The germline CDR1 and CDR2 sequences are MDHEN and SYDVKM. This CDR3 is built from 15 residues. CDR3 bases: TGTGCCAGCAGTCGGCCGGACAGGGGCGGCGAGACCCAGTACTTC. Its protein is CASSRPDRGGETQYF.

Written as DNA, the CDR3 is TGTGCCAGCAGCCCCACAGGGGTGGGTGAAAAACTGTTTTTT. It specifies CASSPTGVGEKLFF. This chain links TRBV9 with TRBJ1-4; 7 bases match TRBD1. The length of the CDR3 is 14 residues. Germline V gives CDR1 SGDLS, CDR2 YYNGEE. V lost 4 bases to trimming and J lost 7 bases; unmatched junction nucleotides: 7.

The chain is built from TRBV7-3 and TRBJ1-1, with D possibly being TRBD1 (5 bases). Germline V CDR1 and CDR2: SGHTA, FQGTGA. The CDR3 is made up of 13 amino acids. Deletions cut 5 bases from V and 4 bases from J, with 11 bases between. CDR3: CASSPTEFTEAFF. For the CDR3, the DNA is TGTGCCAGCAGCCCGACAGAATTCACTGAAGCTTTCTTT.

The rearrangement joins TRBV24-1 to TRBJ2-3; D unclear. Trimming left V 1 base short and J 3 bases short, with 7 bases between. CDR3 length: 14 amino acids. The V gene's germline CDR1 is KGHDR and CDR2 SFDVKD. CDR3 sequence reads: CATSDFHGTDTQYF. CDR3 DNA sequence: TGTGCCACCAGTGATTTCCACGGGACAGATACGCAGTATTTT.

This clone was recorded a few times. The chain links TRBV2 to TRBJ2-3; TRBD2 agrees at 11 bases. Per germline, CDR1 SNHLY and CDR2 FYNNEI. Unmatched junction bases numbered 6, after V lost 7 bases and J lost 0 bases. The CDR3 covers 16 residues. CDR3 region: CASISTSGMSTDTQYF. The CDR3 DNA sequence: TGTGCCAGCATTTCGACTAGCGGGATGAGCACAGATACGCAGTATTTT.

CDR3 coding DNA: TGTGCCAGCAGCTTGTACGACAGGGGGTTAATTATCAATGAGCAGTTCTTC. Translation: CASSLYDRGLIINEQFF. The V gene is TRBV5-5, the J gene TRBJ2-1; 9 bases match TRBD1. From germline, CDR1 is SGHKS and CDR2 YYEKEE (reference sequence). With 1 base clipped from V and 6 bases from J, the junction kept 11 bases outside the gene matches. The length of the CDR3 is 17 residues. The complete variable domain, with remaining parts taken from reference TRBV5-5 and TRBJ2-1, reads DAGVTQSPTHLIKTRGQQVTLRCSPISGHKSVSWYQQVLGQGPQFIFQYYEKEERGRGNFPDRFSARQFPNYSSELNVNALLLGDSALYLCASSLYDRGLIINEQFFGPGTRLTVL.

The chain couples TRBV30 to TRBJ2-7; D is perhaps TRBD1 (6 bases). Germline V lookup: CDR1 GTSNPN, CDR2 SVGIG (reference sequence). CDR3 length equals 14 residues. The V end was cut by 1 base, the J end by 6 bases, with 16 bases between. CDR3: CAWSEGGLGSEQYF. The CDR3 nucleotides read TGTGCCTGGAGTGAAGGGGGATTAGGTAGCGAGCAGTACTTC.

V usage is TRBV30 and J usage is TRBJ1-2; maybe TRBD1 (6 bases). The CDR3 runs 17 residues. V gave up 2 bases and J gave up 5 bases, with 24 bases separating them. The V gene's germline CDR1 is GTSNPN and CDR2 SVGIG (reference sequence). The CDR3 loop is CAWSNPTMTGRNYGYTF. The CDR3 DNA reads TGTGCCTGGAGTAACCCAACCATGACAGGACGAAATTATGGCTACACCTTC.

This chain joins TRBV12-5 and TRBJ1-1, with TRBD1 matching 7 bases. The length of the CDR3 is 14 residues. Germline V gene sequence: CDR1 LGHNT, CDR2 FRNRAP. V was clipped by 4 bases and J by 3 bases; unmatched bases: 5. CDR3 sequence (DNA): TGTGCTAGTGGTTCACTACAGGGGTACACTGAAGCTTTCTTT. Amino acids: CASGSLQGYTEAFF.

The chain links TRBV19 to TRBJ1-1, with 7 bases matching TRBD1. V lost 7 bases and J lost 0; bases outside the gene matches: 5. CDR3 length equals 14 residues. The germline gives CDR1 LNHDA, CDR2 SQIVND (reference sequence). Written as DNA, the CDR3 is TGTGCCAGTATAACAGGGGCCATGAACACTGAAGCTTTCTTT. It is translated as CASITGAMNTEAFF.

This clone was found many times. The chain carries TRBV2 and TRBJ1-1, with TRBD1 identical over 7 bases. Trimming removed 4 bases from V and 5 bases from J; junction bases left unmatched: 1. The CDR3 loop spans 12 amino acids. The germline gives CDR1 SNHLY, CDR2 FYNNEI. CDR3 DNA: TGTGCCAGCAGTGTCAGGGGGACTGAAGCTTTCTTT. Its protein is CASSVRGTEAFF. Combining the CDR3 with reference TRBV2 and TRBJ1-1 gives the whole variable domain EPEVTQTPSHQVTQMGQEVILRCVPISNHLYFYWYRQILGQKVEFLVSFYNNEISEKSEIFDDQFSVERPDGSNFTLKIRSTKLEDSAMYFCASSVRGTEAFFGQGTRLTVV.

The chain links TRBV5-4 to TRBJ2-5, with 7 bases aligning to TRBD2. Germline V gene lookup returns CDR1 SGHNT and CDR2 YYREEE (reference sequence). V was clipped by 3 bases and J by 4 bases; unmatched bases: 6. This CDR3 is built from 14 residues. CDR3 sequence: CASSSSGGRETQYF. CDR3 DNA: TGTGCCAGCAGCTCGTCAGGCGGGAGAGAGACCCAGTACTTC.

V gene TRBV5-1 combines with J gene TRBJ2-5; perhaps TRBD1 as D (5 bases). CDR1 and CDR2 from the germline V gene are SGHRS and YFSETQ. This CDR3 is built from 15 residues. With 4 bases removed from V and 1 base from J, the gap between germline ends came to 14 bases. The CDR3, as DNA: TGCGCCAGCAGCCCTGGCAGGGTAGGCCAAGAGACCCAGTACTTC. It encodes CASSPGRVGQETQYF.

This chain joins TRBV19 and TRBJ1-4; D possibly corresponds to TRBD1 (6 bases). CDR3 size: 14 residues. Germline values: CDR1 LNHDA, CDR2 SQIVND (reference sequence). V was cut by 8 bases and J by 7 bases, with 17 bases left in between. The chain's CDR3 is CASSLTVGGEKLFF. The CDR3 bases are TGTGCCAGTTCCTTGACCGTAGGGGGTGAAAAACTGTTTTTT.

The chain joins TRBV11-2 to TRBJ2-3, with D possibly matching TRBD2 (5 bases). Germline V gives CDR1 SGHAT, CDR2 FQNNGV. The V end lost 6 bases, the J end lost 7 bases, and 8 bases lay between the germline ends. This CDR3 spans 11 amino acids. This chain's CDR3 is CASSLDYTQYF. The CDR3 DNA reads TGTGCCAGCAGTTTGGACTATACGCAGTATTTT.

The chain joins TRBV2 to TRBJ1-1; TRBD1 agrees at 10 bases. Unmatched junction bases numbered 1, after V lost 3 bases and J lost 3 bases. CDR3 size: 14 residues. Germline values: CDR1 SNHLY, CDR2 FYNNEI. Written as DNA, the CDR3 is TGTGCCAGCAGTGAGGGACAGGGGTACACTGAAGCTTTCTTT. It codes for CASSEGQGYTEAFF.

This chain links TRBV4-2 with TRBJ1-2; D may be TRBD1 (5 bases). Germline V gene lookup returns CDR1 LGHNA and CDR2 YNFKEQ. CDR3 length: 14 residues. The V end was cut by 0 bases, the J end by 2 bases, with 7 bases between. The CDR3 coding sequence is TGTGCCAGCAGCCAAGAAAGGGGAAACTATGGCTACACCTTC. Its translation: CASSQERGNYGYTF.

This chain's CDR3 is CASSLVGVTEAFF. For the CDR3, the DNA is TGTGCCAGCAGCTTGGTGGGAGTCACTGAAGCTTTCTTT. This chain joins TRBV5-4 and TRBJ1-1; D is ambiguous. The germline V gene has CDR1 SGHNT and CDR2 YYREEE (reference sequence). The CDR3 has 13 residues. V was trimmed by 0 bases and J by 4 bases, leaving 7 bases between them.

The chain is built from TRBV3-1 (or the pseudogene TRBV3-2) and TRBJ1-5; D might be TRBD1 (5 bases). Looked up from germline, CDR1 is LGHDT and CDR2 is YNNKEL (reference sequence). This CDR3 spans 14 amino acids. V dropped 4 bases and J dropped 1 base, with 8 bases sitting between them. CDR3 residues: CASSLRQSNQPQHF. The DNA of the CDR3 is TGTGCCAGCAGCCTCCGACAGAGCAATCAGCCCCAGCATTTT.

CDR3 in DNA: TGTGCCAGTAGACCACGATACGGGACAGGGAATCAGCCCCAGCATTTT. Protein sequence: CASRPRYGTGNQPQHF. This sequence joins TRBV19 and TRBJ1-5; 9 nucleotides match TRBD1. Germline assignment: CDR1 LNHDA and CDR2 SQIVND (reference sequence). The CDR3 contains 16 residues. V shed 6 bases, J shed 4 bases, and the junction held 10 bases outside the gene matches.

The rearrangement joins TRBV27 to TRBJ2-3; perhaps TRBD2 as D (6 bases). The germline gives CDR1 MNHEY, CDR2 SMNVEV (reference sequence). This CDR3 contains 15 residues. The V end was cut by 6 bases, the J end by 4 bases, with 17 bases between. The CDR3 region has the DNA TGTGCCAGCAGCGATGGGACTGTAGTCCCAGATACGCAGTATTTT. It specifies CASSDGTVVPDTQYF.

The chain recombines TRBV12-3 or TRBV12-4 with TRBJ1-5, with D maybe TRBD1 (6 bases). V was shortened by 5 bases and J by 10 bases, with 12 bases between the two germline ends. The CDR3 has 12 amino acids. Written as DNA, the CDR3 is TGTGCCAGCAGTATCGGGACAAGTCCCCAGCATTTT. This gives the protein CASSIGTSPQHF.

The chain is built from TRBV5-6 and TRBJ1-1; D is possibly TRBD1 (6 bases). The V and J ends lost 1 base and 1 base respectively, with 14 bases between them. The CDR3 is made up of 16 amino acids. CDR1 is SGHDT, CDR2 YYEEEE, per germline. CDR3 in DNA: TGTGCCAGCAGCTTGTACGGGGGGCAGGCGAACACTGAAGCTTTCTTT. As protein: CASSLYGGQANTEAFF.

V is TRBV7-2 and J is TRBJ1-2, with 7 bases identical to TRBD1. V was pared by 5 bases and J by 2 bases, with 2 bases of the junction left unmatched. The germline CDR1 and CDR2 sequences are SGHTA and FQGNSA. The CDR3 is made up of 13 amino acids. The CDR3, as DNA: TGTGCCAGCAGCCCACAGGGGAACTATGGCTACACCTTC. It codes for CASSPQGNYGYTF. Full variable domain (rest looked up from reference TRBV7-2 and TRBJ1-2): GAGVSQSPSNKVTEKGKDVELRCDPISGHTALYWYRQSLGQGLEFLIYFQGNSAPDKSGLPSDRFSAERTGGSVSTLTIQRTQQEDSAVYLCASSPQGNYGYTFGSGTRLTVV.